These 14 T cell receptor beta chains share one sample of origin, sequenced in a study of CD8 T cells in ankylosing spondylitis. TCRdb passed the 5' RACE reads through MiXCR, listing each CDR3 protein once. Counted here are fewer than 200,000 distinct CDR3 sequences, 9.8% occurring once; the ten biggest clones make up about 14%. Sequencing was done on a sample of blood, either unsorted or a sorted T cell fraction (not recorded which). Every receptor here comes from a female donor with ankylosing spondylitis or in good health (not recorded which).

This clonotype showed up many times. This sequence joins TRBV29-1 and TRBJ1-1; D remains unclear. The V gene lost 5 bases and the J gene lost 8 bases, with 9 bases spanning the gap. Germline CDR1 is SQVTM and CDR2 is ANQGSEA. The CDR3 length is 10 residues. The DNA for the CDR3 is TGCAGCGTTCAAGGACGGGAAGCTTTCTTT. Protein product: CSVQGREAFF.

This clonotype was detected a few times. The CDR3, as DNA: TGTGCCAGCAGAAACCGACAGGGTGCGACCGGGGAGCTGTTTTTT. Protein sequence: CASRNRQGATGELFF. The chain links TRBV28 to TRBJ2-2, with TRBD1 matching over 7 bases. The germline gives CDR1 MDHEN, CDR2 SYDVKM. The ends lost 6 bases at V and 5 bases at J; junction bases unmatched: 9. The CDR3 contains 15 residues.

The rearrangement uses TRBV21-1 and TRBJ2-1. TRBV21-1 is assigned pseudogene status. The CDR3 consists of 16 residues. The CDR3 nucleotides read TGTGCCAGCAGCAAAGTGGACAGGGGGTCCTACAATGAGCAGTTCTTC. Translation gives CASSKVDRGSYNEQFF.

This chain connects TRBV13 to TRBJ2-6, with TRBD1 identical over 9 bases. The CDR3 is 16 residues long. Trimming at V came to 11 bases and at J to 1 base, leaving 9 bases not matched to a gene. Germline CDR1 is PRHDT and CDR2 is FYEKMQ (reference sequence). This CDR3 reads CASTTGGFSGANVLTF. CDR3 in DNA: TGTGCCTCCACGACAGGGGGTTTTTCTGGGGCCAACGTCCTGACTTTC.

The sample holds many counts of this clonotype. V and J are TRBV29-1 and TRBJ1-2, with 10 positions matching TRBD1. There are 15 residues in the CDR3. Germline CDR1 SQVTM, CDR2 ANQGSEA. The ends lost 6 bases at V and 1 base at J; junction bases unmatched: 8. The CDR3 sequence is CSVESDRGLNYGYTF. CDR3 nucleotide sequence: TGCAGCGTCGAGAGTGACAGGGGGCTTAACTATGGCTACACCTTC.

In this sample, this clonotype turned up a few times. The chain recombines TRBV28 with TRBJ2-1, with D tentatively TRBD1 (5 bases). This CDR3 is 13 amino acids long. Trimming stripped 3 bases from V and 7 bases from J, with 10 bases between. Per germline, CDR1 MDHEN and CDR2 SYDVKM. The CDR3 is CASSFQGWNEQFF. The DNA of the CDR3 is TGTGCCAGCAGTTTCCAGGGATGGAATGAGCAGTTCTTC.

The CDR3, as DNA: TGCAGTGCTAGAGATCAGCAACCCTACGAGCAGTACTTC. Amino acid sequence: CSARDQQPYEQYF. The V gene is TRBV20-1, the J gene TRBJ2-7; D is unclear. The germline V and J ends were trimmed by 0 bases and 2 bases, with 8 bases remaining between them. From germline, CDR1 is DFQATT and CDR2 SNEGSKA (reference sequence). CDR3 length: 13 amino acids.

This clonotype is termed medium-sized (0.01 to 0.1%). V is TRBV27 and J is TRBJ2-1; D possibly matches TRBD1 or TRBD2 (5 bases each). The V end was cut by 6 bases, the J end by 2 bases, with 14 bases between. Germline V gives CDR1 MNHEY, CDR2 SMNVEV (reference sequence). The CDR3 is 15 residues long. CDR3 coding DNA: TGTGCCAGCAGCGAGCTGGGGGTGGCCTACAATGAGCAGTTCTTC. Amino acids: CASSELGVAYNEQFF.

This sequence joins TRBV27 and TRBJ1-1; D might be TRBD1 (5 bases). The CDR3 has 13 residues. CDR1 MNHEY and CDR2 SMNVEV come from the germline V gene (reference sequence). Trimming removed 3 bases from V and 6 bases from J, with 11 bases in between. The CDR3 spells CASSLLGDPEAFF. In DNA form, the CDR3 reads TGTGCCAGCAGTTTGCTCGGGGACCCTGAAGCTTTCTTT.

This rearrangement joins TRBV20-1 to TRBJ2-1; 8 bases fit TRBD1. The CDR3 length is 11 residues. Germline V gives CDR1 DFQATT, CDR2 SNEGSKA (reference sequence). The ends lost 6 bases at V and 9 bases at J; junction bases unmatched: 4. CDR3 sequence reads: CSAGQGIEQFF. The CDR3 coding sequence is TGCAGTGCAGGACAGGGTATTGAGCAGTTCTTC.

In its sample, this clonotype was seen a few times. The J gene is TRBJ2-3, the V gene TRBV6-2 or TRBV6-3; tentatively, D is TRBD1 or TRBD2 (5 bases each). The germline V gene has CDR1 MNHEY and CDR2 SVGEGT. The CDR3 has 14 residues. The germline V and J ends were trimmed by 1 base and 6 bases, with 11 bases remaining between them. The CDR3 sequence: CASSYFGARDTQYF. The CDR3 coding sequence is TGTGCCAGCAGTTACTTCGGGGCGCGGGATACGCAGTATTTT.

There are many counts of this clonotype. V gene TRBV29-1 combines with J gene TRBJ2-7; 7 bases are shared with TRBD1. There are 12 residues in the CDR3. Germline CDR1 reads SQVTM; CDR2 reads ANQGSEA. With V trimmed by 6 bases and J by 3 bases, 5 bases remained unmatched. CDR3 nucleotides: TGCAGCGTGAGGGGACAGCACTACGAGCAGTACTTC. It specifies CSVRGQHYEQYF.

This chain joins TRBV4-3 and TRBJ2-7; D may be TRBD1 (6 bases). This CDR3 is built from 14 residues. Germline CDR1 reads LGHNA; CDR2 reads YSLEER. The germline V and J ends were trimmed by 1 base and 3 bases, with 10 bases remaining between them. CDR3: CASSQATGSYEQYF. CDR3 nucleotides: TGCGCCAGCAGCCAAGCGACAGGAAGCTACGAGCAGTACTTC.

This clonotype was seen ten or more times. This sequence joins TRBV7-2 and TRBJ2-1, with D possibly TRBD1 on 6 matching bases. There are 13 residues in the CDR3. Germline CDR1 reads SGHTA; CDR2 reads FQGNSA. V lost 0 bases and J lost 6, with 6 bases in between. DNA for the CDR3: TGTGCCAGCAGCTTAGCCAGGGGCAATGAGCAGTTCTTC. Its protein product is CASSLARGNEQFF.